Given below is one TCR beta chain in context. Its antigen is not identified. The sample belongs to a study of cytomegalovirus exposure and HLA in healthy donors. Study summary: Among the roughly 400 genotyped donors, more than 70% were placed in the Caucasian-associated ancestry cluster.

Findings and limits, study-wide: With high specificity and sensitivity, the classifier reportedly diagnosed cytomegalovirus status. In vitro testing confirmed a few CMV-associated chains as specific for CMV antigens.

Germline lookup yields CDR1 SGHAT and CDR2 FQNNGV. The V segment lost 6 bases and the J segment 2 bases; nucleotides outside the gene matches: 7. The CDR3 runs 15 residues. Researchers ran the PCR with 60 Vbeta and 13 Jbeta primers. Authors' data handling: An analysis that came later counted 73 million or so unique TCR beta chains, 10 million to 12 million shared. Repertoires were generated with immunoSEQ multiplex PCR, while TCRdb's copy carries only in-frame clones and drops some. V and J calls and clone size come straight from that table; D and trimming were deduced from the DNA. This sample lists tens of thousands of clones; its ten largest clones have under 7%.

This receptor was identified in a man aged 30 to 45 in good health and CMV-seropositive. Sequencing was carried out using PBMCs. This chain connects TRBV11-2 to TRBJ2-7; TRBD2 matches at 10 bases. The CDR3 protein is CASSLLAGETYEQYF. Written as DNA, the CDR3 is TGTGCCAGCAGTCTCCTAGCGGGGGAAACCTACGAGCAGTACTTC.